These 30 T cell receptor beta chains originate from one sample sequenced in a study of cytomegalovirus exposure and HLA in healthy donors. Some clones are missing from TCRdb's copy, which holds only in-frame ones; the method was immunoSEQ multiplex PCR. The data show about 98,000 clones, about 95% seen once. Input material: PBMCs. The receptors were sampled from a woman aged 18-29 years in good health and CMV-seronegative.

The chain carries TRBV30 and TRBJ2-2, with D tentatively TRBD2 (6 bases). The V end was cut by 5 bases, the J end by 2 bases, with 18 bases between. This CDR3 is built from 16 residues. CDR1 is GTSNPN, CDR2 SVGIG, per germline (reference sequence). This chain's CDR3 is CAWSPLGGSNTGELFF. CDR3 in DNA: TGTGCCTGGTCACCACTTGGGGGGTCTAACACCGGGGAGCTGTTTTTT. Supplemented by reference TRBV30 and TRBJ2-2, the full variable domain reads SQTIHQWPATLVQPVGSPLSLECTVEGTSNPNLYWYRQAAGRGLQLLFYSVGIGQISSEVPQNLSASRPQDRQFILSSKKLLLSDSGFYLCAWSPLGGSNTGELFFGEGSRLTVL.

This chain connects TRBV6-5 to TRBJ2-5, with D possibly TRBD1 on 6 matching bases. This CDR3 has 15 residues. Germline CDR1 and CDR2: MNHEY and SVGAGI. Trimming shortened V by 2 bases and J by 5 bases, and 15 bases separated the two germline ends. This CDR3 reads CASSYLGAGEETQYF. CDR3 DNA: TGTGCCAGCAGTTACCTAGGGGCAGGGGAGGAGACCCAGTACTTC.

The rearrangement joins TRBV15 to TRBJ1-1; D possibly corresponds to TRBD1 (6 bases). Per the germline V gene, CDR1 is LNHNV and CDR2 is YYDKDF (reference sequence). The CDR3 runs 17 residues. V was trimmed by 0 bases and J by 1 base, leaving 15 bases between them. The CDR3 reads CATSRDPGVYGNTEAFF. The CDR3 DNA follows: TGTGCCACCAGCAGAGATCCAGGGGTCTACGGGAACACTGAAGCTTTCTTT.

This chain links TRBV6-1 with TRBJ1-6, with D perhaps TRBD1 (6 bases). The germline V and J ends were trimmed by 3 bases and 5 bases, with 11 bases remaining between them. In germline, CDR1 is MNHNS, CDR2 SASEGT. The CDR3 loop spans 15 amino acids. CDR3 region: CASSDLTGNNSPLHF. CDR3 sequence (DNA): TGTGCCAGCAGTGATTTAACAGGGAATAATTCACCCCTCCACTTT.

V and J are TRBV19 and TRBJ1-2; a weak D match, TRBD1 (5 bases). Trimming removed 3 bases from V and 4 bases from J, with 9 bases in between. The CDR3 contains 13 residues. Germline V gene sequence: CDR1 LNHDA, CDR2 SQIVND (reference sequence). CDR3 DNA: TGTGCCAGTAGTATTGGAGGGGTCTATGGCTACACCTTC. It translates to CASSIGGVYGYTF.

V gene TRBV11-3 combines with J gene TRBJ2-7; D not resolved. CDR3 length equals 11 residues. The ends were cut back, 1 base at V and 6 bases at J, with 4 bases in the middle. CDR1 SGHNT and CDR2 YENEEA come from the germline V gene. This CDR3 reads CASSLVSEQYF. DNA for the CDR3: TGTGCCAGCAGCTTAGTTAGCGAGCAGTACTTC.

Concerning this clone: The junction shows a germline mismatch at one end, possibly a read error. The chain carries TRBV6-6 and TRBJ1-4; no definite D call. The CDR3 totals 15 residues. Germline CDR1 MNHNY, CDR2 SVGAGI (reference sequence). The CDR3, as DNA: TGTGCCAGCAGTTACTCGAATGCGCCCGAGGAAAAAATGTTTTTT. It is translated as CASSYSNAPEEKMFF.

The chain uses TRBV29-1 and TRBJ1-2; no clear D gene. The V and J ends lost 3 bases and 5 bases respectively, with 19 bases between them. Germline CDR1 is SQVTM and CDR2 is ANQGSEA. The CDR3 has 15 amino acids. As DNA, the CDR3 is TGCAGCGTTGATAAAGTGGAGGTTCTGGGGTATGGCTACACCTTC. Translated: CSVDKVEVLGYGYTF.

The chain has TRBV6-1 and TRBJ2-3, with TRBD1 matching 11 bases. Germline loops: CDR1 MNHNS, CDR2 SASEGT. The CDR3 is made up of 15 amino acids. The V and J ends lost 0 bases and 6 bases, in that order; junction bases with no gene match: 2. The CDR3 DNA sequence: TGTGCCAGCAGTGAAGCAGGGGACAGGGGGGATACGCAGTATTTT. It yields the protein CASSEAGDRGDTQYF.

The V and J genes are TRBV7-9 and TRBJ1-1; no clear D. Trimming removed 1 base at V and 7 bases at J, with 13 bases between. The CDR3 covers 14 residues. Germline assignment: CDR1 SEHNR and CDR2 FQNEAQ (reference sequence). The CDR3: CASSLELLSVEAFF. DNA for the CDR3: TGTGCCAGCAGCTTAGAATTGCTTTCGGTTGAAGCTTTCTTT.

V gene TRBV7-8 combines with J gene TRBJ1-1; a possible D gene is TRBD1 (6 bases). Germline V lookup: CDR1 SGHVS, CDR2 FQNEAQ. This CDR3 is 17 amino acids long. Trimming shortened V by 5 bases and J by 4 bases, and 23 bases separated the two germline ends. This CDR3 reads CASSPRSGGLVFTEAFF. The CDR3 DNA is TGTGCCAGCAGCCCACGATCCGGGGGGCTTGTTTTCACTGAAGCTTTCTTT. Combining the CDR3 with reference TRBV7-8 and TRBJ1-1 gives the whole variable domain GAGVSQSPRYKVAKRGQDVALRCDPISGHVSLFWYQQALGQGPEFLTYFQNEAQLDKSGLPSDRFFAERPEGSVSTLKIQRTQQEDSAVYLCASSPRSGGLVFTEAFFGQGTRLTVV.

The chain is built from TRBV7-9 and TRBJ1-2; D is perhaps TRBD1 (6 bases). There are 12 residues in the CDR3. V was cut by 3 bases and J by 6 bases, with 8 bases left in between. Per the germline V gene, CDR1 is SEHNR and CDR2 is FQNEAQ (reference sequence). The CDR3 DNA reads TGTGCCAGCAGCTTGCAGGGGCATGGCTACACCTTC. It codes for CASSLQGHGYTF.

The V gene is TRBV4-1, the J gene TRBJ2-7, with D possibly being TRBD2 (5 bases). The CDR3 is 18 amino acids. Trimming removed 1 base from V and 2 bases from J, with 21 bases in between. Germline V gene data show CDR1 as MGHRA and CDR2 as YSYEKL. CDR3 protein: CASSQGLLRRGLTYEQYF. In DNA form, the CDR3 reads TGCGCCAGCAGCCAAGGACTCCTACGTCGGGGTTTAACCTACGAGCAGTACTTC.

The chain joins TRBV19 to TRBJ1-1; D is perhaps TRBD1 (6 bases). Germline V gives CDR1 LNHDA, CDR2 SQIVND (reference sequence). The CDR3 is made up of 15 amino acids. With 3 bases removed from V and 4 bases from J, the gap between germline ends came to 15 bases. The CDR3 DNA reads as TGTGCCAGTAGTATGGCCAGGGGCTCGGGCACTGAAGCTTTCTTT. Protein product: CASSMARGSGTEAFF. The entire variable domain, with the rest obtained from reference TRBV19 and TRBJ1-1, is as follows: DGGITQSPKYLFRKEGQNVTLSCEQNLNHDAMYWYRQDPGQGLRLIYYSQIVNDFQKGDIAEGYSVSREKKESFPLTVTSAQKNPTAFYLCASSMARGSGTEAFFGQGTRLTVV.

This clone was detected once. This chain uses TRBV10-3 with TRBJ1-2, with D hard to call. Deletions cut 10 bases from V and 6 bases from J, with 12 bases between. The CDR3 extends over 11 amino acids. CDR1 and CDR2 (germline): ENHRY, SYGVKD. The CDR3 nucleotides read TGTGCCACCGCGCGCAGCGATGGCTACACCTTC. Protein sequence: CATARSDGYTF.

The V gene is TRBV15, the J gene TRBJ1-2; 11 nucleotides line up with TRBD1. The CDR3 is 17 amino acids. The germline V gene has CDR1 LNHNV and CDR2 YYDKDF (reference sequence). Trimming cost V 0 bases and J 2 bases; bases outside gene matches: 5. The CDR3: CATSRDLGQGANYGYTF. CDR3 bases: TGTGCCACCAGCAGAGACTTAGGACAGGGGGCAAACTATGGCTACACCTTC.

The V and J genes are TRBV7-2 and TRBJ2-3; 9 bases line up with TRBD2. Germline loops: CDR1 SGHTA, CDR2 FQGNSA. V shed 4 bases, J shed 2 bases, and the junction held 4 bases outside the gene matches. The CDR3 is 15 residues long. The CDR3 DNA reads as TGTGCCAGCAGCTCCCGACTAGCGGTCACAGATACGCAGTATTTT. Protein product: CASSSRLAVTDTQYF.

This chain links TRBV15 with TRBJ1-2; D may be TRBD1 (5 bases). Trimming removed 1 base at V and 2 bases at J, with 8 bases between. CDR1 and CDR2 from the germline V gene are LNHNV and YYDKDF (reference sequence). The CDR3 runs 14 residues. CDR3 sequence: CATSRVEGNYGYTF. CDR3 coding DNA: TGTGCCACCAGCAGAGTGGAGGGGAACTATGGCTACACCTTC.

V gene TRBV10-3 combines with J gene TRBJ1-1; a possible D gene is TRBD1 (5 bases). Trimming took 4 bases from V and 11 from J, leaving 20 bases between them. Germline V gene sequence: CDR1 ENHRY, CDR2 SYGVKD. The CDR3 consists of 14 residues. CDR3 sequence (DNA): TGTGCCATCAGTGGGGAAGGGGCAAACCCACGGGCTTTCTTT. Its translation is CAISGEGANPRAFF.

CDR3: CASSLARTDNSPLHF. The CDR3 bases are TGTGCCAGCAGCTTGGCCAGAACCGATAATTCACCCCTCCACTTT. The chain links TRBV5-5 to TRBJ1-6; D gene ambiguous. Trimming pared 0 bases from V and 5 bases from J, leaving 9 bases between. The CDR3 has 15 amino acids. CDR1 is SGHKS, CDR2 YYEKEE, per germline (reference sequence).

This clone was seen just once. The chain employs TRBV11-3 and TRBJ1-3; D is uncertain. The V end lost 3 bases, the J end lost 0 bases, and 6 bases lay between the germline ends. This CDR3 has 14 residues. Germline CDR1 SGHNT, CDR2 YENEEA. The DNA of the CDR3 is TGTGCCAGCAGCTTTTCGGGCTCTGGAAACACCATATATTTT. Translated, it gives CASSFSGSGNTIYF. Complete variable domain (other parts from reference TRBV11-3 and TRBJ1-3): EAGVVQSPRYKIIEKKQPVAFWCNPISGHNTLYWYLQNLGQGPELLIRYENEEAVDDSQLPKDRFSAERLKGVDSTLKIQPAELGDSAVYLCASSFSGSGNTIYFGEGSWLTVV.

V is TRBV2 and J is TRBJ1-1, with TRBD1 as a possible D gene (5 bases). The CDR3 spans 14 residues. Trimming removed 5 bases at V and 1 base at J, with 11 bases between. Germline CDR1 reads SNHLY; CDR2 reads FYNNEI. CDR3 sequence: CASSPLDKNTEAFF. CDR3 nucleotide sequence: TGTGCCAGCAGTCCCTTGGACAAGAACACTGAAGCTTTCTTT.

The chain couples TRBV19 to TRBJ2-1; possibly TRBD1 for D (6 bases). The germline gives CDR1 LNHDA, CDR2 SQIVND (reference sequence). Trimming shortened V by 3 bases and J by 9 bases, and 9 bases separated the two germline ends. The length of the CDR3 is 12 residues. This CDR3 reads CASSIGQTEQFF. In DNA form, the CDR3 reads TGTGCCAGTAGTATTGGACAGACTGAGCAGTTCTTC. The whole variable domain, remainder taken from reference TRBV19 and TRBJ2-1, is DGGITQSPKYLFRKEGQNVTLSCEQNLNHDAMYWYRQDPGQGLRLIYYSQIVNDFQKGDIAEGYSVSREKKESFPLTVTSAQKNPTAFYLCASSIGQTEQFFGPGTRLTVL.

The rearrangement uses TRBV9 and TRBJ2-3; D may be TRBD2 (5 bases). The CDR3 contains 16 residues. Germline CDR1 is SGDLS and CDR2 is YYNGEE. The V end was cut by 3 bases, the J end by 5 bases, with 19 bases between. The DNA for the CDR3 is TGTGCCAGCAGCGGAGGACCAGGACTGTCTGGAGATACGCAGTATTTT. This translates into CASSGGPGLSGDTQYF.

The chain combines TRBV9 with TRBJ1-2, with 7 bases identical to TRBD1. Germline lookup yields CDR1 SGDLS and CDR2 YYNGEE. The J segment lost 2 bases and the V segment lost 0 bases, leaving 13 bases of the junction unmatched. The CDR3 consists of 18 residues. The CDR3 bases are TGTGCCAGCAGCGTAGCCCCCGTCCGGGACAGCGGGAACTATGGCTACACCTTC. Its protein is CASSVAPVRDSGNYGYTF. Variable domain in full (rest from reference TRBV9 and TRBJ1-2): DSGVTQTPKHLITATGQRVTLRCSPRSGDLSVYWYQQSLDQGLQFLIQYYNGEERAKGNILERFSAQQFPDLHSELNLSSLELGDSALYFCASSVAPVRDSGNYGYTFGSGTRLTVV.

The genes are TRBV6-1 and TRBJ1-6, with unresolved D. From germline, CDR1 is MNHNS and CDR2 SASEGT. Trimming removed 1 base from V and 7 bases from J, with 8 bases in between. The CDR3 length is 14 residues. CDR3 sequence (DNA): TGTGCCAGCAGTGAAGGGGCGGGGAATTCACCCCTCCACTTT. It is translated as CASSEGAGNSPLHF.

The V and J genes are TRBV19 and TRBJ2-1; possibly TRBD1 or TRBD2 for D (6 bases each). The CDR3 covers 14 residues. Germline values: CDR1 LNHDA, CDR2 SQIVND (reference sequence). The V and J ends lost 10 bases and 7 bases respectively, with 20 bases between them. This CDR3 reads CATRRDNAKNEQFF. CDR3 coding DNA: TGTGCCACTAGGAGGGACAACGCCAAGAATGAGCAGTTCTTC.

The chain has TRBV30 and TRBJ1-1; perhaps TRBD1 as D (5 bases). CDR3 length: 12 amino acids. Germline lookup yields CDR1 GTSNPN and CDR2 SVGIG (reference sequence). V lost 1 base and J lost 10, with 13 bases in between. The chain's CDR3 is CAWSAGGVLAFF. The CDR3 DNA follows: TGTGCCTGGAGTGCCGGGGGGGTATTAGCTTTCTTT. The full variable domain, its missing parts supplied by reference TRBV30 and TRBJ1-1, is SQTIHQWPATLVQPVGSPLSLECTVEGTSNPNLYWYRQAAGRGLQLLFYSVGIGQISSEVPQNLSASRPQDRQFILSSKKLLLSDSGFYLCAWSAGGVLAFFGQGTRLTVV.

V usage is TRBV5-6 and J usage is TRBJ2-5; no definite D call. Trimming shortened V by 5 bases and J by 4 bases, and 12 bases separated the two germline ends. There are 13 residues in the CDR3. Germline lookup yields CDR1 SGHDT and CDR2 YYEEEE. CDR3 sequence: CASSKYVGETQYF. The DNA for the CDR3 is TGTGCCAGCAGTAAATACGTCGGAGAGACCCAGTACTTC.

The rearrangement joins TRBV6-1 to TRBJ2-1; 7 bases fit TRBD2. This CDR3 comprises 15 residues. Trimming removed 6 bases from V and 1 base from J; junction bases left unmatched: 6. Germline assignment: CDR1 MNHNS and CDR2 SASEGT. CDR3 bases: TGTGCCAGCAGCCAGGTGGGAGGGTCCTACAATGAGCAGTTCTTC. Amino acid sequence: CASSQVGGSYNEQFF.